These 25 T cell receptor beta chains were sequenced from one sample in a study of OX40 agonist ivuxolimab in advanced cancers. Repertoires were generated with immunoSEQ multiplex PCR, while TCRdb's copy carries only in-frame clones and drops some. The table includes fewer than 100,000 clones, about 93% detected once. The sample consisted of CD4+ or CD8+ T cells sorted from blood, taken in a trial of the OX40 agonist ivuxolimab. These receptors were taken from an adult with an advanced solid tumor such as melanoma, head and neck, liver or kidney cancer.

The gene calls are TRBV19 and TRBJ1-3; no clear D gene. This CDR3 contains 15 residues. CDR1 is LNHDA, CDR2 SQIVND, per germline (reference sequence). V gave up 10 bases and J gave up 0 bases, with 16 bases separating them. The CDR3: CATSLAPNSGNTIYF. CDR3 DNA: TGTGCCACCTCGCTAGCCCCCAACTCTGGAAACACCATATATTTT.

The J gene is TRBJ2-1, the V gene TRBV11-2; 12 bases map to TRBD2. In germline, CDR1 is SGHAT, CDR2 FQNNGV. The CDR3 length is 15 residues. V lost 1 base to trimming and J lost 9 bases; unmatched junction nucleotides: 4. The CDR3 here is CASSLASGGAVEQFF. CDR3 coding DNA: TGTGCCAGCAGCTTAGCTAGCGGGGGGGCCGTTGAGCAGTTCTTC. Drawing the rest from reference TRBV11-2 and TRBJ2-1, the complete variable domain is EAGVAQSPRYKIIEKRQSVAFWCNPISGHATLYWYQQILGQGPKLLIQFQNNGVVDDSQLPKDRFSAERLKGVDSTLKIQPAKLEDSAVYLCASSLASGGAVEQFFGPGTRLTVL.

Here the CDR3 DNA reads TGTGCCAGCAGTCGGGACAGAGGGGGCGAGCAGTACTTC. It specifies CASSRDRGGEQYF. The chain combines TRBV7-3 with TRBJ2-7, with TRBD1 matching 7 bases. Trimming at V came to 6 bases and at J to 6 bases, leaving 8 bases not matched to a gene. The germline V gene encodes CDR1 SGHTA and CDR2 FQGTGA. The CDR3 consists of 13 residues.

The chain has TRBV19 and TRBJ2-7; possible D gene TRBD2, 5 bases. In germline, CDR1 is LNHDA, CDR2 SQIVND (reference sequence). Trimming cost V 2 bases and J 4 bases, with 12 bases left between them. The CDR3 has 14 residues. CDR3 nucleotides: TGTGCCAGTAGTATAAGCCCGAGGGCATACGAGCAGTACTTC. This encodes CASSISPRAYEQYF. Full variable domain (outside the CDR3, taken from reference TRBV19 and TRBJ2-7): DGGITQSPKYLFRKEGQNVTLSCEQNLNHDAMYWYRQDPGQGLRLIYYSQIVNDFQKGDIAEGYSVSREKKESFPLTVTSAQKNPTAFYLCASSISPRAYEQYFGPGTRLTVT.

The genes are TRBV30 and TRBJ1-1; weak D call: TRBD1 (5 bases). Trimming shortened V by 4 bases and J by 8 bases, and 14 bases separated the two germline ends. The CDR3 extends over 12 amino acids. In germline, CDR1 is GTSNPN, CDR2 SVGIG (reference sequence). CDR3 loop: CAWKGPGPEAFF. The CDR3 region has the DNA TGTGCCTGGAAGGGGCCGGGGCCCGAAGCTTTCTTT.

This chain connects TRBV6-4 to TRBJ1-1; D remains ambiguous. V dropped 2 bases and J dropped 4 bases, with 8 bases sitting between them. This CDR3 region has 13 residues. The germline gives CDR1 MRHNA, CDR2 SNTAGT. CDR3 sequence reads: CASSDTGFTEAFF. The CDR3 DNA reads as TGTGCCAGCAGTGACACGGGTTTCACTGAAGCTTTCTTT.

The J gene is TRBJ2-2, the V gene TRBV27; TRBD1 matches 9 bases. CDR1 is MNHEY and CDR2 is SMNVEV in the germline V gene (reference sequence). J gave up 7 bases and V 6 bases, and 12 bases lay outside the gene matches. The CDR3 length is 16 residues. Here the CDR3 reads CASRIPGQGRGGELFF. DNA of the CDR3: TGTGCCAGCAGAATACCCGGACAGGGGAGGGGCGGGGAGCTGTTTTTT.

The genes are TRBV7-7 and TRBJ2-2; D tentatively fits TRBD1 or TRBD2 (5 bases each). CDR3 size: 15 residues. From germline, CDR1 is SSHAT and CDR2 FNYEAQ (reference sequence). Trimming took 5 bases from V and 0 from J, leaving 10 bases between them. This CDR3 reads CASSQGPTNTGELFF. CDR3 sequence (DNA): TGTGCCAGCAGCCAGGGACCTACGAACACCGGGGAGCTGTTTTTT.

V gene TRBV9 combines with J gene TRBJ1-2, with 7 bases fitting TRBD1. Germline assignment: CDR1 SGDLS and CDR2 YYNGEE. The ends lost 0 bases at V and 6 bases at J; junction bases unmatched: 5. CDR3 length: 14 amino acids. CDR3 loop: CASSVGNRGNGYTF. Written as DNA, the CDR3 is TGTGCCAGCAGCGTAGGGAACAGGGGTAATGGCTACACCTTC.

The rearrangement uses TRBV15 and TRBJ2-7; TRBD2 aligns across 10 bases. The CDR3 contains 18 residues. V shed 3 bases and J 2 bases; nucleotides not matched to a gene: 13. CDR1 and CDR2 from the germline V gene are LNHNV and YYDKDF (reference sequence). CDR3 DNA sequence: TGTGCCACCAGCAGCCCCGGGACTAGCGTTCCATACACCTACGAGCAGTACTTC. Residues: CATSSPGTSVPYTYEQYF.

The CDR3 nucleotides read TGTGCCAGCAACGCGAAATTCAGGGGGGGTGGCTACACCTTC. Translated, it gives CASNAKFRGGGYTF. This chain joins TRBV28 and TRBJ1-2; 7 bases map to TRBD1. Germline V CDR1 and CDR2: MDHEN, SYDVKM. Trimming removed 7 bases from V and 7 bases from J; junction bases left unmatched: 12. The CDR3 contains 14 residues.

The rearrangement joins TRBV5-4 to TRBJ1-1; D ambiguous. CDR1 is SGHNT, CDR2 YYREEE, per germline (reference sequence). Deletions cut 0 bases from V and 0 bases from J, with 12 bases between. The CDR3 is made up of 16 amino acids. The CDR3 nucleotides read TGTGCCAGCAGCTTGGTAGGGTACCCCATGAACACTGAAGCTTTCTTT. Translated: CASSLVGYPMNTEAFF.

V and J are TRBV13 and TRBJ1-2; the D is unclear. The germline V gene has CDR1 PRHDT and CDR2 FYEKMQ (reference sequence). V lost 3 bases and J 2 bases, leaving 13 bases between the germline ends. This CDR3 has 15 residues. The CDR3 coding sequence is TGTGCCAGCAGCTTTCGGACGGCAGGCAACTATGGCTACACCTTC. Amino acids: CASSFRTAGNYGYTF.

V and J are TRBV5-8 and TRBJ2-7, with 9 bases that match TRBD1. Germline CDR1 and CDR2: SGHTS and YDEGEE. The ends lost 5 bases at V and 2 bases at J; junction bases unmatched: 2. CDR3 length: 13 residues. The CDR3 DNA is TGTGCCAGCAGTAGGACAGGGGCCTACGAGCAGTACTTC. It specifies CASSRTGAYEQYF.

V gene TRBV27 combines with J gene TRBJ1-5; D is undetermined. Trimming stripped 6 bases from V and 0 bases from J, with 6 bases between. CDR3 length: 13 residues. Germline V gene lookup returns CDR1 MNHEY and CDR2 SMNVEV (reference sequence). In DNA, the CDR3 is TGTGCCAGCAGCTGGACTAGCAATCAGCCCCAGCATTTT. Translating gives CASSWTSNQPQHF.

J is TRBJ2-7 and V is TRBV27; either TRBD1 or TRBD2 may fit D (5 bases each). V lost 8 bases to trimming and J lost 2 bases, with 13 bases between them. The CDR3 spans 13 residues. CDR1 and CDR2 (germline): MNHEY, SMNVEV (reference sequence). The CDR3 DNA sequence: TGTGCCAGCTCCGGGGCTCGGGCCTACGAGCAGTACTTC. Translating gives CASSGARAYEQYF.

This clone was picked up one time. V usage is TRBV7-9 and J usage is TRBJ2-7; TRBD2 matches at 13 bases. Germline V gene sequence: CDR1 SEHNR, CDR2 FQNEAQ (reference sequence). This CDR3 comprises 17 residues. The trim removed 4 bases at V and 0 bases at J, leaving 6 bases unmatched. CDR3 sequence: CASSSGTSGTSSYEQYF. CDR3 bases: TGTGCCAGCAGCTCCGGGACTAGCGGGACGAGCTCCTACGAGCAGTACTTC.

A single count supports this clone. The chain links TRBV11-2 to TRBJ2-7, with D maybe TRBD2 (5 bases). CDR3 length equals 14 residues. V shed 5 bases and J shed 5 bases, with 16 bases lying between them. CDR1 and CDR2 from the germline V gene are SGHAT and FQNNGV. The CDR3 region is CASSPLGARNEQYF. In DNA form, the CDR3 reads TGTGCCAGCAGCCCACTGGGAGCTAGGAACGAGCAGTACTTC.

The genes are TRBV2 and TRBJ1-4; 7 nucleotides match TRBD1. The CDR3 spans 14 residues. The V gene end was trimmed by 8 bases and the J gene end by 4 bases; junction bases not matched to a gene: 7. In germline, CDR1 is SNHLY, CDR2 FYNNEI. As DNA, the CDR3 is TGTGCCAGCGAACAGGGACAGCTTAATGAAAAACTGTTTTTT. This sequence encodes CASEQGQLNEKLFF.

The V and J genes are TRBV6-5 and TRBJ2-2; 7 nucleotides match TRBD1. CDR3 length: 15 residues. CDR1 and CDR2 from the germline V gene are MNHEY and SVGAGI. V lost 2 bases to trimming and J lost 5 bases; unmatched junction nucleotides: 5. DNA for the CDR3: TGTGCCAGCAGTTACGGGTCAGGGGGTACCGGGGAGCTGTTTTTT. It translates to CASSYGSGGTGELFF.

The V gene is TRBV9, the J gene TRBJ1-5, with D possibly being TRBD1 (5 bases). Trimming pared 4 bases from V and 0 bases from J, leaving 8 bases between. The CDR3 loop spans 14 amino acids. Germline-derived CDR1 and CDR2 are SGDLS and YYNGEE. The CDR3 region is CASSLGRSNQPQHF. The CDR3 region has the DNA TGTGCCAGCAGCTTGGGACGTAGCAATCAGCCCCAGCATTTT. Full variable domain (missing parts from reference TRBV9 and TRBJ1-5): DSGVTQTPKHLITATGQRVTLRCSPRSGDLSVYWYQQSLDQGLQFLIQYYNGEERAKGNILERFSAQQFPDLHSELNLSSLELGDSALYFCASSLGRSNQPQHFGDGTRLSIL.

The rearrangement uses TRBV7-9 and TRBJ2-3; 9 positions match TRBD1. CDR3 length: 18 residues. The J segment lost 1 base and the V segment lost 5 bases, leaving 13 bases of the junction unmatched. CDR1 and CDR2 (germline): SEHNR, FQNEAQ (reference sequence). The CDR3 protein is CASSPGTGRTKGTDTQYF. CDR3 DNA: TGTGCCAGCAGCCCCGGGACAGGGCGAACCAAGGGCACAGATACGCAGTATTTT.

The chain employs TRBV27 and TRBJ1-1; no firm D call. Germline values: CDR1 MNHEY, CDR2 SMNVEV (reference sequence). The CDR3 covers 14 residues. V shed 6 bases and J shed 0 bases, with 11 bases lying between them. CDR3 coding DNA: TGTGCCAGCAGCCCAGGATTCATGAACACTGAAGCTTTCTTT. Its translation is CASSPGFMNTEAFF.

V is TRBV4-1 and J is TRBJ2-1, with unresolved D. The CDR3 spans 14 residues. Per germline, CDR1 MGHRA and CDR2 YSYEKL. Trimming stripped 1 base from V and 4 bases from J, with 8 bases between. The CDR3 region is CASSQGLVYNEQFF. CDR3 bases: TGCGCCAGCAGCCAAGGCCTAGTTTACAATGAGCAGTTCTTC.

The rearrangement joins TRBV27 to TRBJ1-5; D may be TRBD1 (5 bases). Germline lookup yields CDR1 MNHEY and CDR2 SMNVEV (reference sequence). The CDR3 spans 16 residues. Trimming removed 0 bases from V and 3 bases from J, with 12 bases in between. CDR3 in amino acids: CASSLSGEGINQPQHF. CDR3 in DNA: TGTGCCAGCAGTTTATCGGGGGAGGGGATCAATCAGCCCCAGCATTTT.